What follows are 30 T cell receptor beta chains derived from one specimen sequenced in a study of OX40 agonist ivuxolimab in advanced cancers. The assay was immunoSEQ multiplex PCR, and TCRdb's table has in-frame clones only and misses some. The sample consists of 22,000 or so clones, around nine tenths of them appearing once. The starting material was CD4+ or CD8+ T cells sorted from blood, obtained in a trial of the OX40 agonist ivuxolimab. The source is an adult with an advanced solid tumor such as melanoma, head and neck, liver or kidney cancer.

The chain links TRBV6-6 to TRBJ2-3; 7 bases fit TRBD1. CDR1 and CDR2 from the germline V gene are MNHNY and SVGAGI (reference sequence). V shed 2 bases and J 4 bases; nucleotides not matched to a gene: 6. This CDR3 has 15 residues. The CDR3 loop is CASSYPGQEADTQYF. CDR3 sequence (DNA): TGTGCCAGCAGTTACCCCGGACAGGAGGCAGATACGCAGTATTTT.

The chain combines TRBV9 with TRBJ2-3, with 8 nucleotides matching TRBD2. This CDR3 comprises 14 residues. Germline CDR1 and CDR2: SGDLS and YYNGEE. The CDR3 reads CASKGSGTTDTQYF. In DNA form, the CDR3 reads TGTGCTTCAAAGGGTAGCGGGACCACAGATACGCAGTATTTT.

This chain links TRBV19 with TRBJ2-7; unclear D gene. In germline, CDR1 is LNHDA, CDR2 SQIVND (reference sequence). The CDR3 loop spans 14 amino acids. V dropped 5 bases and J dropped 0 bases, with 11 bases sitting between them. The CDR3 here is CASSPDGNSYEQYF. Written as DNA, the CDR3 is TGTGCCAGTAGTCCGGACGGCAACTCCTACGAGCAGTACTTC. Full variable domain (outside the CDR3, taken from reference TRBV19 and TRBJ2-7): DGGITQSPKYLFRKEGQNVTLSCEQNLNHDAMYWYRQDPGQGLRLIYYSQIVNDFQKGDIAEGYSVSREKKESFPLTVTSAQKNPTAFYLCASSPDGNSYEQYFGPGTRLTVT.

The CDR3: CASSARGGAGGYTF. CDR3 sequence (DNA): TGTGCCAGCAGCGCCCGGGGGGGGGCCGGTGGCTACACCTTC. This sequence joins TRBV9 and TRBJ1-2; D may be TRBD1 (6 bases). The CDR3 has 14 amino acids. Between the trimmed V and J ends, which lost 3 bases and 7 bases, there was a span of 16 bases. Germline V gene lookup returns CDR1 SGDLS and CDR2 YYNGEE.

This chain's CDR3 is CASSSTEAFF. CDR3 in DNA: TGTGCCAGCAGCAGCACTGAAGCTTTCTTT. This rearrangement joins TRBV6-1 to TRBJ1-1; D unclear. There are 10 residues in the CDR3. Germline V gene data show CDR1 as MNHNS and CDR2 as SASEGT. Trimming shortened V by 6 bases and J by 4 bases, and 3 bases separated the two germline ends.

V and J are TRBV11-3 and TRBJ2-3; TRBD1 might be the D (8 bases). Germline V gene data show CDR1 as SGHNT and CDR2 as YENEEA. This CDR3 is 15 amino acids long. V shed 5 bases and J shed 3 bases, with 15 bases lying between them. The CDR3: CASSPGGGRTDTQYF. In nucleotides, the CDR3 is TGTGCCAGCAGCCCAGGGGGCGGGAGAACAGATACGCAGTATTTT. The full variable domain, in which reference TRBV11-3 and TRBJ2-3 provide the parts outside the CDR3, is EAGVVQSPRYKIIEKKQPVAFWCNPISGHNTLYWYLQNLGQGPELLIRYENEEAVDDSQLPKDRFSAERLKGVDSTLKIQPAELGDSAVYLCASSPGGGRTDTQYFGPGTRLTVL.

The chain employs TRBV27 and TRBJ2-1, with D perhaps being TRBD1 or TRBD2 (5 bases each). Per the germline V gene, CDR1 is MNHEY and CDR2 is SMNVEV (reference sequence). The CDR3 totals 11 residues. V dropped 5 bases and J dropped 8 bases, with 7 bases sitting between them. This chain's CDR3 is CASSRGDEQFF. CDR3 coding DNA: TGTGCCAGCAGTCGAGGGGATGAGCAGTTCTTC.

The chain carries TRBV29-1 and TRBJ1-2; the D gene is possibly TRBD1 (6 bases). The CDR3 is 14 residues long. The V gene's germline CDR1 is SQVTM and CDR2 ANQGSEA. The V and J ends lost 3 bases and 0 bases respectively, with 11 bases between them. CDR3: CSVDRAGANYGYTF. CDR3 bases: TGCAGCGTTGATCGGGCAGGGGCTAACTATGGCTACACCTTC.

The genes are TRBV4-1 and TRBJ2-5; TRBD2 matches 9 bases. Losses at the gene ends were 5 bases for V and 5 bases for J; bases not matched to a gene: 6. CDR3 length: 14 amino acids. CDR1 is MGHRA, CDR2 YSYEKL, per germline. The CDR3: CASSLAGVGETQYF. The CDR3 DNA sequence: TGCGCCAGCAGCTTAGCGGGAGTGGGGGAGACCCAGTACTTC.

DNA of the CDR3: TGTGCCACCAGCAGAGATTGGGGAAGCCAGGGAGAGAACACTGAAGCTTTCTTT. Translation gives CATSRDWGSQGENTEAFF. V usage is TRBV15 and J usage is TRBJ1-1; possibly TRBD1 for D (5 bases). V lost 0 bases, J lost 1 base, and 18 bases lay in between. The CDR3 runs to 18 residues. CDR1 is LNHNV and CDR2 is YYDKDF in the germline V gene (reference sequence).

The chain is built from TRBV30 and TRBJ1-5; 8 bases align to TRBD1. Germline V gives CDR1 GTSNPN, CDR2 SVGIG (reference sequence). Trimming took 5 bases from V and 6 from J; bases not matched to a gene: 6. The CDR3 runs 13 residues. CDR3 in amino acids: CAWAPTGAQPQHF. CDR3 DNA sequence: TGTGCCTGGGCACCGACAGGGGCTCAGCCCCAGCATTTT.

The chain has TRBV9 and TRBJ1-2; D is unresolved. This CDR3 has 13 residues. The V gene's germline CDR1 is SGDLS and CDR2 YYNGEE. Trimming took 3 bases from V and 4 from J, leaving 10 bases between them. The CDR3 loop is CASSGNIGYGYTF. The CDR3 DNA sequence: TGTGCCAGCAGCGGGAACATCGGCTATGGCTACACCTTC.

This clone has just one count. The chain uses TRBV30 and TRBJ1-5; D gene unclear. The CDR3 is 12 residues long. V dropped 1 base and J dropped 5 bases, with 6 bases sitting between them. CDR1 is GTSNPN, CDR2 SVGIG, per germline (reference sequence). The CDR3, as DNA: TGTGCCTGGAGTGGTGGGGATCAGCCCCAGCATTTT. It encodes CAWSGGDQPQHF.

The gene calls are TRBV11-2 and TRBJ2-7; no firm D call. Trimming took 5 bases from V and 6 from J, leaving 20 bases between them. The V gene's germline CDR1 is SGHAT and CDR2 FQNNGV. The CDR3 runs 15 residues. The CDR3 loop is CASSLTTGGASEQYF. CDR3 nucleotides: TGTGCCAGCAGCCTAACCACCGGCGGAGCCTCCGAGCAGTACTTC. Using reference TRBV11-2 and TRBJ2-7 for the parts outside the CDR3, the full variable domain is EAGVAQSPRYKIIEKRQSVAFWCNPISGHATLYWYQQILGQGPKLLIQFQNNGVVDDSQLPKDRFSAERLKGVDSTLKIQPAKLEDSAVYLCASSLTTGGASEQYFGPGTRLTVT.

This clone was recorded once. The DNA of the CDR3 is TGTGCCAGCAGCTTAGCGATCGGGAATCAAAAACTGTTTTTT. This translates into CASSLAIGNQKLFF. The rearrangement uses TRBV7-9 and TRBJ1-4, with D unresolved. Trimming cost V 0 bases and J 9 bases, with 11 bases left between them. The germline V gene has CDR1 SEHNR and CDR2 FQNEAQ (reference sequence). The CDR3 spans 14 residues.

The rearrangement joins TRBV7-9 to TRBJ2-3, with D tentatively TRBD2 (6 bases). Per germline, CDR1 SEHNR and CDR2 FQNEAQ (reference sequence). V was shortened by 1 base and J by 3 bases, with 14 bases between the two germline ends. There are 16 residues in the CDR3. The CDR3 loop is CASSLVGGPETDTQYF. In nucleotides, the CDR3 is TGTGCCAGCAGCTTAGTCGGGGGTCCCGAGACAGATACGCAGTATTTT.

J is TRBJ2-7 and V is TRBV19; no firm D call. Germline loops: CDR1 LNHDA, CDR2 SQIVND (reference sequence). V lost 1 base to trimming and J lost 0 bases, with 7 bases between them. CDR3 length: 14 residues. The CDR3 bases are TGTGCCAGTAGTATAGGTGGCAGCTCCTACGAGCAGTACTTC. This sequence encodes CASSIGGSSYEQYF.

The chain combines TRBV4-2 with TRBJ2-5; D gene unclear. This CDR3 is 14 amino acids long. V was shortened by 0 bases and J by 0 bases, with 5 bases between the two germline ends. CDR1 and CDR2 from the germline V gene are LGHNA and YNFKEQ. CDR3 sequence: CASSQETYQETQYF. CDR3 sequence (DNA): TGTGCCAGCAGCCAAGAAACGTACCAAGAGACCCAGTACTTC.

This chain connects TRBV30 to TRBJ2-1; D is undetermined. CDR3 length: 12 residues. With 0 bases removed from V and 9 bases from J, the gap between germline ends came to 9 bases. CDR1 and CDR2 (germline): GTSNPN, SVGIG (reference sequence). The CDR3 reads CAWSVGDAEQFF. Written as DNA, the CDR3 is TGTGCCTGGAGTGTAGGTGACGCTGAGCAGTTCTTC.

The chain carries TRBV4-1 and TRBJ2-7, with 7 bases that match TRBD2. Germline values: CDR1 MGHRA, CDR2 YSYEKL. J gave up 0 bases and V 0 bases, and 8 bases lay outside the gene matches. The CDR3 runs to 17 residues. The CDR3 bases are TGCGCCAGCAGCCAAGAGGTCCAGCGGGGTCACTCCTACGAGCAGTACTTC. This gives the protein CASSQEVQRGHSYEQYF.

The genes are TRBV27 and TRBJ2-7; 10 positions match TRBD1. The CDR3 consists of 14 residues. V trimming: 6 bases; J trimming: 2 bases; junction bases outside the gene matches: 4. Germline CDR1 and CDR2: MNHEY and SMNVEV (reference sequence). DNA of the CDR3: TGTGCCAGCAGACTTGGGACAGGGGCCTACGAGCAGTACTTC. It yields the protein CASRLGTGAYEQYF.

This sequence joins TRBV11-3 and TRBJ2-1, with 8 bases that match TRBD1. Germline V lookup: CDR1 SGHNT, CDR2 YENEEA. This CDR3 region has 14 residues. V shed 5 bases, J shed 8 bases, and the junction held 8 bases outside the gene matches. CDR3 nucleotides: TGTGCCAGCAGCCCCCGGGACAGGAGGGATGAGCAGTTCTTC. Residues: CASSPRDRRDEQFF.

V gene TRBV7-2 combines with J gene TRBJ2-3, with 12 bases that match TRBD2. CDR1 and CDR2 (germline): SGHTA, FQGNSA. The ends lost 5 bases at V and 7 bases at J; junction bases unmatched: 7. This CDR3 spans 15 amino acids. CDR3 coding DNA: TGTGCCAGCAGCCCGCTAGCGGGGGGGCCGAATACGCAGTATTTT. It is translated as CASSPLAGGPNTQYF.

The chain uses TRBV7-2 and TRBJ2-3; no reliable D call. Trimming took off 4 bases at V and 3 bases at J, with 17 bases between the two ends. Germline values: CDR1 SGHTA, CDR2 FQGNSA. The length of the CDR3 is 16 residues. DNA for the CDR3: TGTGCCAGCAGCTGGGGTCAGCCCACCGAGACAGATACGCAGTATTTT. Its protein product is CASSWGQPTETDTQYF. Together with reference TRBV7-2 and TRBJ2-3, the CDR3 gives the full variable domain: GAGVSQSPSNKVTEKGKDVELRCDPISGHTALYWYRQSLGQGLEFLIYFQGNSAPDKSGLPSDRFSAERTGGSVSTLTIQRTQQEDSAVYLCASSWGQPTETDTQYFGPGTRLTVL.

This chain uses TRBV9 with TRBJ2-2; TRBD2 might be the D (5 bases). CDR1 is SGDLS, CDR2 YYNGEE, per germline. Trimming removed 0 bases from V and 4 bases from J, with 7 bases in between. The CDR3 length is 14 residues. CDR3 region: CASSVAGFTGELFF. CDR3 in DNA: TGTGCCAGCAGCGTAGCGGGGTTCACCGGGGAGCTGTTTTTT.

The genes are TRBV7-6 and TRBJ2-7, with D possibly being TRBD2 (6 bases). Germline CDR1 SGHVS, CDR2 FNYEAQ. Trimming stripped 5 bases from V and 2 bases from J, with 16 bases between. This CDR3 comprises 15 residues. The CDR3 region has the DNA TGTGCCAGCAGCCCCCGGGGTAGCGGAGCCTACGAGCAGTACTTC. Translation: CASSPRGSGAYEQYF.

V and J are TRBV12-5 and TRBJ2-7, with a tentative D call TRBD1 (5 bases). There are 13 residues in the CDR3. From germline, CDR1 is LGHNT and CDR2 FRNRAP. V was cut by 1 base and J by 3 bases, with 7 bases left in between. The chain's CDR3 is CASGLGQGYEQYF. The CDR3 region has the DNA TGTGCTAGTGGTTTGGGCCAGGGCTACGAGCAGTACTTC.

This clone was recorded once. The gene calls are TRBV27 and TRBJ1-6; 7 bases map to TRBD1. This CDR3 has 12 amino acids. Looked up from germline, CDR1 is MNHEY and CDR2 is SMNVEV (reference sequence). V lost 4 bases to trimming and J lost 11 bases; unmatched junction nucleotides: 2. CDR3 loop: CASSSGQAPLHF. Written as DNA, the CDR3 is TGTGCCAGCAGTTCAGGACAGGCACCCCTCCACTTT.

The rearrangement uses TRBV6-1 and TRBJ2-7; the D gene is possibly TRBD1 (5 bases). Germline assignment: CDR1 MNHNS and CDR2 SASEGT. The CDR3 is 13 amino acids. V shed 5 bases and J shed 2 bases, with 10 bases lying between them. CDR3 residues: CASSQGPPYEQYF. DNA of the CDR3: TGTGCCAGCAGTCAGGGCCCCCCCTACGAGCAGTACTTC.

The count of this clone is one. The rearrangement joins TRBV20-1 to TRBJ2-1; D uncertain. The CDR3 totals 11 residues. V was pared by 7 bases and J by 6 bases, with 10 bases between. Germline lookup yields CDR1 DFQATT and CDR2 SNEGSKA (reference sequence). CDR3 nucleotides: TGCAGTGGCCCTCGAGGCAATGAGCAGTTCTTC. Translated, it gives CSGPRGNEQFF.